A single TCR beta chain is shown here with its context. The CDR3 length is 13 residues. The trim removed 5 bases at V and 5 bases at J, leaving 3 bases unmatched. Germline CDR1 and CDR2: SSHAT and FNYEAQ (reference sequence). The data belong to a study of blood T cell repertoires in COVID-19. Study at large: Collection of acute and convalescent COVID-19 samples took place in the United States, Italy and Spain. T cells, B-cell-depleted T cells, or PBMCs supplied cDNA or gDNA.

Original data processing: Estimates of nucleated cell counts were drawn from the amplification of reference gene primers. Sequencing used immunoSEQ multiplex PCR; TCRdb keeps in-frame clones, though not all of them. D and trimming were read from the DNA, whereas the V and J calls and clone size are those reported in that table. The data show 110,000 to 150,000 clones, with nearly 90% seen just once and 1.5% to 2% held by the top ten. The chain links TRBV7-7 to TRBJ2-5, with 9 bases matching TRBD1. This clonotype originated in a man between 70 and 80 years old with acute or convalescent COVID-19. The source material was peripheral blood. The CDR3 loop is CASSPGQGETQYF. The CDR3 nucleotides read TGTGCCAGCAGCCCAGGACAGGGGGAGACCCAGTACTTC. The full variable domain, completed using reference TRBV7-7 and TRBJ2-5, is GAGVSQSPRYKVTKRGQDVTLRCDPISSHATLYWYQQALGQGPEFLTYFNYEAQPDKSGLPSDRFSAERPEGSISTLTIQRTEQRDSAMYRCASSPGQGETQYFGPGTRLLVL.